This TCR beta chain was observed in a study of T cell clonotyping in hematopoietic cell transplantation. Clones were read by immunoSEQ multiplex PCR, and TCRdb kept only the in-frame ones, dropping some. This table has approximately 5,900 clones, approximately 80% appearing once. Study conclusions and caveats: Recipient TCR diversity dropped after transplant; expanded clonotypes rose from day 30 to 180. No sorting was done, leaving CD4 and CD8 contributions mixed.

Germline V gene data show CDR1 as SGHRS and CDR2 as YFSETQ. The length of the CDR3 is 15 residues. Germline trimming cut 0 bases from V and 4 bases from J; bases unmatched to any gene: 6. As concerns this clone: The antigen remains undetermined.

V is TRBV5-1 and J is TRBJ1-2, with 7 bases fitting TRBD1. The clonotype comes from a female patient under 45 who had an allogeneic stem cell transplant, so the T cells may come from the graft donor. Some clones in this sample may be carry-over from other donors' samples. The specimen comprised PBMCs, sampled 100 days after allogeneic stem cell transplant. CDR3 amino acids: CASSLGRDRAYGYTF. In DNA, the CDR3 is TGCGCCAGCAGCTTGGGACGAGACAGGGCCTATGGCTACACCTTC.